Given below is one TCR beta chain in context. Its target is not known. The CDR3 consists of 15 residues. Trimming stripped 7 bases from V and 3 bases from J, with 18 bases between. The data are from a study of T cell repertoires in cytomegalovirus infection. From the reads, TCRdb called clonotypes with MiXCR, one entry per CDR3 protein. The table includes about 83,000 distinct CDR3 sequences, over 25% detected once. Study observations and caveats: Cumulated frequencies of public TCR beta families served to identify carriers of CMV plus the relevant HLA.

Specimen: CD8+ T cells from cultured PBMCs, collected from culture after CMV antigen stimulation. The rearrangement joins TRBV12-3 or TRBV12-4 to TRBJ1-2; D is undetermined. This TCR was sampled from a human donor in good health (CMV status not recorded). Some clones in this sample may be carry-over from other donors' samples. Written as DNA, the CDR3 is TGTGCCAGCAACCCCCTACTGGGCACTCACTATGGCTACACCTTC. The encoded protein is CASNPLLGTHYGYTF.